This T cell receptor beta chain stems from a study of T-cell reconstitution after alpha-beta-depleted transplantation in children. This clonotype was picked up a small number of times. Antigen: not known. Study-wide results and limits: Elevated TCRbeta diversity at day 60 was traced, in some patients, to surviving recipient T cells and thymic progenitors. Expanded clones from the graft, numbering several hundred, reportedly supplied alpha-beta T cells about two months after transplant. Most T-cell counts and diversity one year after the transplant came from T cells that were newly produced.

For TCRbeta, the library was prepared with unique molecular identifiers. TCRdb re-derived calls from the PCR reads in MiXCR, one entry per CDR3 protein. The table records around 420,000 distinct CDR3 sequences, around 16% of them present only once. This clonotype was obtained from a boy younger than two who had a stem cell transplant for Wiskott-Aldrich syndrome, so the T cells may come from the graft donor. This specimen was PBMCs, mostly from graft donor cells, taken 360 days after TCRalphabeta/CD19-depleted stem cell transplant.

The CDR3 nucleotides are TGTGCCACCAGATACGTTGGTACCTCAACTGACGAGACCCAGTACTTC. Its translation: CATRYVGTSTDETQYF. The rearrangement joins TRBV24-1 to TRBJ2-5; the D is unclear. The germline V and J ends were trimmed by 7 bases and 5 bases, with 22 bases remaining between them. The CDR3 extends over 16 amino acids. Germline-derived CDR1 and CDR2 are KGHDR and SFDVKD.